This T cell receptor (beta chain) emerged from a study of cytomegalovirus exposure and HLA in healthy donors. Findings and limits, study-wide: High specificity and sensitivity for cytomegalovirus status were reported for the classifier.

About this clone: The target antigen is unknown.

The germline CDR1 and CDR2 sequences are SGHRS and YFSETQ. CDR3 length: 14 amino acids. Trimming removed 7 bases from V and 4 bases from J, with 15 bases in between. PCR primers comprised 60 Vbeta and 13 Jbeta primers. Sequencing was performed with immunoSEQ multiplex PCR; in TCRdb, only in-frame clones are kept and a portion is missing. The sample yields 150,000 to 200,000 clones, around 68% seen once. The source of this sequence is a woman in her thirties or forties in good health and CMV-seropositive. Sequencing was carried out using PBMCs. The genes are TRBV5-1 and TRBJ1-3, with D uncertain. The CDR3 nucleotides are TGCGCCAGCGGGAGAGGGAGCGAAGGAAACACCATATATTTT. Translation gives CASGRGSEGNTIYF.